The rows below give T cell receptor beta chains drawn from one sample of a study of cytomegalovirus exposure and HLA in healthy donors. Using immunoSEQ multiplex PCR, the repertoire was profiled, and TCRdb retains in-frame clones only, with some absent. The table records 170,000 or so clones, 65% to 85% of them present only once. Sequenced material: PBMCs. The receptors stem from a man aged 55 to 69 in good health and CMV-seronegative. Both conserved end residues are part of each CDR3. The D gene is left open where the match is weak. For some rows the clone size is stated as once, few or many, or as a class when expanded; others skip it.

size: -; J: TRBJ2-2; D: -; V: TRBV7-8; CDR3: CASSLTQVYTGELFF; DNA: TGTGCCAGCAGCTTAACGCAGGTCTACACCGGGGAGCTGTTTTTT
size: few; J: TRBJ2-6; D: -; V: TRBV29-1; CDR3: CSVFGESGANVLTF; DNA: TGCAGCGTTTTTGGAGAGTCTGGGGCCAACGTCCTGACTTTC
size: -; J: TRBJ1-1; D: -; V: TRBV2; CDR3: CASNGAAGRNTEAFF; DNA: TGTGCCAGCAATGGAGCGGCAGGGCGAAACACTGAAGCTTTCTTT
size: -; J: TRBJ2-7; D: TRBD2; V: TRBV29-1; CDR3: CSAGPTSGSFEQYF; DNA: TGCAGCGCGGGGCCGACTAGCGGGAGTTTCGAGCAGTACTTC
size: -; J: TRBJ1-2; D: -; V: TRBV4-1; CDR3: CASSQDRANSRGYGYTF; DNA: TGCGCCAGCAGCCAAGATCGGGCCAACTCGAGGGGGTATGGCTACACCTTC
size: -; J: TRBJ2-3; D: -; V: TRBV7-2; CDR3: CASSLGASVSTDTQYF; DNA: TGTGCCAGCAGCTTAGGCGCTAGCGTTAGCACAGATACGCAGTATTTT
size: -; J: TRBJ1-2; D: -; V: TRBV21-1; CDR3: CASSKVAGGYGYTF; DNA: TGTGCCAGCAGCAAAGTGGCAGGGGGCTATGGCTACACCTTC
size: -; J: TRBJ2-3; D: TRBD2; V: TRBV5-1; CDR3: CASSLEGRAMFTDTQYF; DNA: TGCGCCAGCAGCTTGGAGGGGAGGGCCATGTTCACAGATACGCAGTATTTT
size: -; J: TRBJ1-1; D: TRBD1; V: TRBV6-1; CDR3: CASSERRTGQTEAFF; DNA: TGTGCCAGCAGTGAACGGCGGACAGGGCAAACTGAAGCTTTCTTT
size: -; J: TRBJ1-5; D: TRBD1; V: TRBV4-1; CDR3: CASSQDPPTGGNQPQHF; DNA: TGCGCCAGCAGCCAAGATCCCCCGACAGGGGGAAATCAGCCCCAGCATTTT